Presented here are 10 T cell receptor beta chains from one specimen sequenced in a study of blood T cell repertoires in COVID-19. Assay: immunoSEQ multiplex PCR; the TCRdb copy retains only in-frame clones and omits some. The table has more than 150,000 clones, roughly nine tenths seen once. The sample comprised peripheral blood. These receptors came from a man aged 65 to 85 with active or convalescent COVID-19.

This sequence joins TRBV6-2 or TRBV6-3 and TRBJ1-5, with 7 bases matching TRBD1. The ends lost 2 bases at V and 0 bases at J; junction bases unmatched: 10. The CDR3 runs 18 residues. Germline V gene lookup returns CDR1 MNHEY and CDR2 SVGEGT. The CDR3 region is CASSYPGQALFSNQPQHF. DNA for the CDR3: TGTGCCAGCAGTTACCCCGGACAGGCCCTATTTAGCAATCAGCCCCAGCATTTT.

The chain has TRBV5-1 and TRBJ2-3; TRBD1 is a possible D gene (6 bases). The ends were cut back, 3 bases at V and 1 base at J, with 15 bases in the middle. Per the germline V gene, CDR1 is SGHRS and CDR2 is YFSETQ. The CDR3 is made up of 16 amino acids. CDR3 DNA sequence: TGCGCCAGCAGCTGGGGCGTGACAGGACGCACAGATACGCAGTATTTT. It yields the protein CASSWGVTGRTDTQYF.

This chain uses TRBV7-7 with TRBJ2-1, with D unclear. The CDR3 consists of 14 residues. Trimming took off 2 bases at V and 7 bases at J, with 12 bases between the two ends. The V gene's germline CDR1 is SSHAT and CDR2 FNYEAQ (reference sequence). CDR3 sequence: CASSLLQDSNEQFF. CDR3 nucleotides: TGTGCCAGCAGCTTACTGCAAGACTCAAATGAGCAGTTCTTC. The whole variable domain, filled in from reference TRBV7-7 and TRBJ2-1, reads GAGVSQSPRYKVTKRGQDVTLRCDPISSHATLYWYQQALGQGPEFLTYFNYEAQPDKSGLPSDRFSAERPEGSISTLTIQRTEQRDSAMYRCASSLLQDSNEQFFGPGTRLTVL.

The CDR3 DNA sequence: TGTGCCACCAGCAGACGGGACTACAATGAGCAGTTCTTC. It codes for CATSRRDYNEQFF. The chain combines TRBV15 with TRBJ2-1; weak D call: TRBD2 (5 bases). Germline CDR1 is LNHNV and CDR2 is YYDKDF (reference sequence). Trimming took 2 bases from V and 3 from J, leaving 5 bases between them. The CDR3 is 13 residues long.

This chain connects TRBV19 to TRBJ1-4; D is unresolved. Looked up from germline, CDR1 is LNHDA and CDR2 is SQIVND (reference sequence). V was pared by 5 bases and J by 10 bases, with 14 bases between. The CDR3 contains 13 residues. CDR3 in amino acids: CASSRGGSGKLFF. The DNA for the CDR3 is TGTGCCAGTAGTCGAGGAGGGTCAGGAAAACTGTTTTTT.

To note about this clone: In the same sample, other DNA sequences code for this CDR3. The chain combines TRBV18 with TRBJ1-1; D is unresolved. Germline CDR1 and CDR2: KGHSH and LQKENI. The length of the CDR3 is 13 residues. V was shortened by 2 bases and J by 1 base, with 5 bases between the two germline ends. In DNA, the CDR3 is TGTGCCAGCTCACCATTAAAGAACACTGAAGCTTTCTTT. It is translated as CASSPLKNTEAFF.

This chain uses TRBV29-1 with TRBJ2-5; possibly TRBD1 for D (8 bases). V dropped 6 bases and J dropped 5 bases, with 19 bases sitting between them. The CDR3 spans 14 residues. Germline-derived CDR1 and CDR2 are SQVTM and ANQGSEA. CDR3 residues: CSVQGNRGGETQYF. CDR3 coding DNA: TGCAGCGTCCAAGGCAACAGGGGGGGGGAGACCCAGTACTTC.

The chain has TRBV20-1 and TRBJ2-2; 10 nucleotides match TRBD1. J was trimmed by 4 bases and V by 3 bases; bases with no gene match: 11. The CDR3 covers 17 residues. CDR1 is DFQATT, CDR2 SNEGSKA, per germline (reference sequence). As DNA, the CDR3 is TGCAGTGCTAGTGGGACAGGGGATCGAGGAGGCACCGGGGAGCTGTTTTTT. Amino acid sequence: CSASGTGDRGGTGELFF.

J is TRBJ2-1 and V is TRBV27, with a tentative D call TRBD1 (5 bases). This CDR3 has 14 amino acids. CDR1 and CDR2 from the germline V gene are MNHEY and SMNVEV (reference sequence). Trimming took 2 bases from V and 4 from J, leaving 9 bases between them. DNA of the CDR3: TGTGCCAGCAGTTTAGGGGCTAGATACAATGAGCAGTTCTTC. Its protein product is CASSLGARYNEQFF.

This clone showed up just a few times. CDR3 in amino acids: CASSNEGSGELFF. CDR3 nucleotides: TGCGCCAGCAGCAACGAGGGTTCCGGGGAGCTGTTTTTT. V is TRBV5-1 and J is TRBJ2-2, with D perhaps TRBD2 (5 bases). V gave up 4 bases and J gave up 6 bases, with 10 bases separating them. CDR3 length equals 13 residues. Looked up from germline, CDR1 is SGHRS and CDR2 is YFSETQ.